Presented here are 15 T cell receptor beta chains from one specimen sequenced in a study of CD8 T cells in ankylosing spondylitis. Via MiXCR, TCRdb re-called the 5' RACE reads, giving one row per CDR3 protein. Of more than 100,000 distinct CDR3 sequences listed, over 9.5% are singletons. Sequencing was carried out using blood, either unsorted or a sorted T cell fraction (not recorded which). The source of these receptors is a female donor with ankylosing spondylitis or in good health (not recorded which).

This clonotype was picked up many times. The chain joins TRBV6-1 to TRBJ2-4, with a possible D match to TRBD1 (6 bases). Trimming cost V 7 bases and J 8 bases, with 18 bases left between them. The germline V gene has CDR1 MNHNS and CDR2 SASEGT. The CDR3 is 14 residues long. CDR3 loop: CASIRDPQGYIQYF. The CDR3 coding sequence is TGTGCCAGCATCCGGGATCCTCAGGGGTACATTCAGTACTTC.

In its sample, this clonotype was seen many times. The genes are TRBV5-1 and TRBJ2-1; no reliable D call. V lost 4 bases, J lost 6 bases, and 11 bases lay in between. This CDR3 has 13 amino acids. Per germline, CDR1 SGHRS and CDR2 YFSETQ. For the CDR3, the DNA is TGCGCCAGCAGCCCCCCGAGCTTCAATGAGCAGTTCTTC. Protein sequence: CASSPPSFNEQFF.

A few counts support this clonotype. The chain links TRBV6-6 to TRBJ2-5, with 10 bases lining up with TRBD2. This CDR3 contains 17 residues. V dropped 2 bases and J dropped 4; count of bases not matched to a gene: 10. From germline, CDR1 is MNHNY and CDR2 SVGAGI (reference sequence). For the CDR3, the DNA is TGTGCCAGCAGTTACACGTCTAGCGGGAGAACAGGAGAGACCCAGTACTTC. As protein: CASSYTSSGRTGETQYF.

The chain uses TRBV11-2 and TRBJ1-2; no reliable D call. CDR1 is SGHAT, CDR2 FQNNGV, per germline. Between the trimmed V and J ends, which lost 0 bases and 4 bases, there was a span of 9 bases. The CDR3 loop spans 14 amino acids. CDR3 amino acids: CASSLDRGAYGYTF. The CDR3 region has the DNA TGTGCCAGCAGCTTAGATCGGGGAGCCTATGGCTACACCTTC.

This clonotype was recorded at least ten times. This chain links TRBV7-9 with TRBJ1-2; 8 bases match TRBD1. This CDR3 contains 14 residues. The germline V gene has CDR1 SEHNR and CDR2 FQNEAQ (reference sequence). With V trimmed by 5 bases and J by 4 bases, 6 bases remained unmatched. DNA of the CDR3: TGTGCCAGCAGCAACGGACAGGGTCCCTATGGCTACACCTTC. Its translation: CASSNGQGPYGYTF.

At least ten counts were recorded for this clonotype. The V and J genes are TRBV29-1 and TRBJ2-7, with TRBD2 matching 12 bases. The ends lost 6 bases at V and 4 bases at J; junction bases unmatched: 10. CDR3 length equals 15 residues. Germline V lookup: CDR1 SQVTM, CDR2 ANQGSEA. The chain's CDR3 is CSVGRLAGGPYEQYF. The CDR3 nucleotides are TGCAGCGTAGGCCGTCTAGCGGGGGGGCCGTACGAGCAGTACTTC.

This clonotype was counted many times. The rearrangement joins TRBV5-1 to TRBJ2-2; D is possibly TRBD2 (6 bases). The germline CDR1 and CDR2 sequences are SGHRS and YFSETQ. Trimming shortened V by 7 bases and J by 1 base, and 8 bases separated the two germline ends. CDR3 length: 13 residues. In DNA, the CDR3 is TGCGCCAGCGGAGGGGAGAACACCGGGGAGCTGTTTTTT. Protein sequence: CASGGENTGELFF.

The chain employs TRBV7-9 and TRBJ2-1; the D is unclear. The V end was cut by 3 bases, the J end by 10 bases, with 19 bases between. This CDR3 has 15 residues. The germline V gene encodes CDR1 SEHNR and CDR2 FQNEAQ (reference sequence). The CDR3 DNA sequence: TGTGCCAGCAGCTTGTACATCAGCCTGATAAGCGAGCAGTTCTTC. It translates to CASSLYISLISEQFF.

Many counts were recorded for this clonotype. V is TRBV3-1 and J is TRBJ2-3; 10 bases fit TRBD2. This CDR3 has 16 amino acids. V shed 4 bases, J shed 1 base, and the junction held 5 bases outside the gene matches. In germline, CDR1 is LGHDT, CDR2 YNNKEL (reference sequence). DNA of the CDR3: TGTGCCAGCAGCCTATACCTAGCGGGGGGCACAGATACGCAGTATTTT. Residues: CASSLYLAGGTDTQYF.

Many counts were recorded for this clonotype. This chain connects TRBV6-5 to TRBJ2-5, with unresolved D. CDR3 length: 11 amino acids. The germline CDR1 and CDR2 sequences are MNHEY and SVGAGI. Trimming shortened V by 7 bases and J by 5 bases, and 8 bases separated the two germline ends. The CDR3 DNA sequence: TGTGCCAGCACTGACGTTGAGACCCAGTACTTC. Its protein is CASTDVETQYF.

The sample holds many counts of this clonotype. This chain connects TRBV28 to TRBJ2-7; D perhaps matches TRBD1 (6 bases). The germline V and J ends were trimmed by 10 bases and 4 bases, with 17 bases remaining between them. Germline V gene data show CDR1 as MDHEN and CDR2 as SYDVKM. There are 13 residues in the CDR3. CDR3 nucleotides: TGTGCCACCCAGGTGGGACAACCATACGAGCAGTACTTC. It specifies CATQVGQPYEQYF.

This clonotype has just a few counts. A clone one base away is much larger, so this may be a read error. This chain joins TRBV29-1 and TRBJ2-1; D gene uncertain. The germline gives CDR1 SQVTM, CDR2 ANQGSEA. The CDR3 has 11 amino acids. The CDR3 DNA reads as TGCAGCGTTGGGTGGTACAATGAGCAGCTCTTC. This sequence encodes CSVGWYNEQLF.

This clonotype was seen many times. The CDR3 nucleotides read TGCAGTGCTTTCTCAGCTAGGACGATACAAGAGACCCAGTACTTC. Protein: CSAFSARTIQETQYF. This chain connects TRBV20-1 to TRBJ2-5; D uncertain. Germline V gene lookup returns CDR1 DFQATT and CDR2 SNEGSKA (reference sequence). This CDR3 is 15 amino acids long. Trimming cost V 5 bases and J 2 bases, with 18 bases left between them.

This clonotype was seen many times. The gene calls are TRBV7-9 and TRBJ2-1; maybe TRBD2 (6 bases). Between the trimmed V and J ends, which lost 2 bases and 3 bases, there was a span of 11 bases. CDR1 SEHNR and CDR2 FQNEAQ come from the germline V gene (reference sequence). This CDR3 region has 15 residues. CDR3 protein: CASSLKIGSYNEQFF. The CDR3 nucleotides read TGTGCCAGCAGCTTAAAAATCGGGAGCTACAATGAGCAGTTCTTC. Looking up the rest from reference TRBV7-9 and TRBJ2-1 gives the full variable domain: DTGVSQNPRHKITKRGQNVTFRCDPISEHNRLYWYRQTLGQGPEFLTYFQNEAQLEKSRLLSDRFSAERPKGSFSTLEIQRTEQGDSAMYLCASSLKIGSYNEQFFGPGTRLTVL.

At least ten counts were recorded for this clonotype. The CDR3 DNA follows: TGTGCCAGCAGTTTAATGCTGGGGACTTACGAGCAGTACTTC. Translated: CASSLMLGTYEQYF. The chain joins TRBV28 to TRBJ2-7; perhaps TRBD2 as D (6 bases). V lost 2 bases to trimming and J lost 4 bases, with 12 bases between them. CDR1 MDHEN and CDR2 SYDVKM come from the germline V gene. The CDR3 is made up of 14 amino acids.